In this sample, the clone carrying this T cell receptor beta chain turned up a few times. The antigen remains unidentified. This specimen comes from a study of beta chain features in type 1 diabetes. Study-wide background: The examined sorted cells totaled about 110 million across samples.

The entirety of the isolated RNA underwent reverse transcription, so expressed TCRB transcripts were sequenced. Repertoires were generated with immunoSEQ multiplex PCR, while TCRdb's copy carries only in-frame clones and drops some. The sample has some 47,000 clones, about 48% seen once. The CDR3 is 13 residues long. Trimming removed 4 bases from V and 7 bases from J, with 13 bases in between. The germline V gene has CDR1 SGHTA and CDR2 FQGNSA. Points from the study as a whole: Type 1 diabetes patients showed a moderate but significant shortening of TCRB CDR3s in all four CD4+ subsets.

Every donor had blood drawn once into heparin, approximately 0.11 L on average. Researchers reported sorting CD4+ naive, central memory, regulatory and stem cell-like memory cells via CD45RO/CCR7/CD25/CD127/CD95/CD27. Populations obtained by sorting all exceeded 98% purity. This TCR was sampled from a man aged 25 to 45 with type 1 diabetes. This rearrangement joins TRBV7-2 to TRBJ1-1, with unresolved D. The sample comprised stem cell memory CD4+ T cells from blood. The CDR3 nucleotides are TGTGCCAGCAGCTCGCCCAGGCAGAGTGAAGCTTTCTTT. Translating it yields CASSSPRQSEAFF.